Listed below are T cell receptor beta chains from one sample, sequenced in a study of T cells after yellow fever vaccination. TCRdb fed the 5' RACE reads into MiXCR, producing one record per CDR3 protein. The profile shows approximately 600,000 distinct CDR3 sequences, roughly an eighth of them singletons. The sample here was PBMCs, taken on the day of the yellow fever booster vaccination. The receptors stem from a man aged 30-40 years who received the YFV17D yellow fever vaccine. CDR3s include the opening cysteine and the closing phenylalanine or tryptophan. A D gene is named only where the DNA matches it firmly. Some rows have no size entry. The others give once, few or many, or a class for an expanded clone.

d_gene	abundance	j_gene	v_gene	CDR3aa	CDR3nt
.	few	TRBJ2-5	TRBV3-1	CASSQQLAPTQETQYF	TGTGCCAGCAGCCAACAACTAGCACCAACCCAAGAGACCCAGTACTTC
.	few	TRBJ2-1	TRBV5-1	CASSPTSDSFNEQFF	TGCGCCAGCAGCCCGACTAGTGATTCGTTCAATGAGCAGTTCTTC
.	.	TRBJ2-4	TRBV30	CAWSETNIQYF	TGTGCCTGGAGTGAAACTAACATTCAGTACTTC
TRBD1	few	TRBJ1-5	TRBV30	CAWSVHAGGRWQPQHF	TGTGCCTGGAGTGTACACGCAGGGGGCCGATGGCAGCCCCAGCATTTT
TRBD1	many	TRBJ2-5	TRBV7-9	CASSFGQGNQETQYF	TGTGCCAGCAGCTTCGGACAGGGAAACCAAGAGACCCAGTACTTC
.	.	TRBJ1-2	TRBV20-1	CSARDPRGSYGYTF	TGCAGTGCTAGAGATCCCAGGGGATCGTATGGCTACACCTTC
.	.	TRBJ1-4	TRBV6-2/TRBV6-3	CASGQQSTNEKLFF	TGTGCCAGCGGACAGCAGTCAACTAATGAAAAACTGTTTTTT
.	.	TRBJ2-3	TRBV4-3	CASSQDLGYTDTQYF	TGCGCCAGCAGCCAAGATCTCGGGTATACAGATACGCAGTATTTT
.	many	TRBJ2-7	TRBV18	CASSPGNSYEQYF	TGTGCCAGCTCACCAGGGAACTCCTACGAGCAGTACTTC
.	many	TRBJ2-7	TRBV25-1	CASSEGDYEQYF	TGTGCCAGCAGTGAAGGGGATTACGAGCAGTACTTC
.	.	TRBJ2-6	TRBV5-5	CASSWTGSGANVLTF	TGTGCCAGCAGCTGGACGGGCTCTGGGGCCAACGTCCTGACTTTC
.	.	TRBJ2-5	TRBV7-6	CASSLGGGLRETQYF	TGTGCCAGCAGCTTGGGAGGAGGGTTGAGAGAGACCCAGTACTTC
.	few	TRBJ2-5	TRBV4-3	CASSPERLTGGTQYF	TGCGCCAGCAGCCCTGAGCGCCTAACCGGGGGGACCCAGTACTTC
.	.	TRBJ2-7	TRBV5-1	CASSEGGTADYEQYF	TGCGCCAGCAGCGAGGGCGGGACAGCAGACTACGAGCAGTACTTC
TRBD1	.	TRBJ2-7	TRBV10-3	CAISEGTDSYEQYF	TGTGCCATCAGTGAAGGGACAGATTCCTACGAGCAGTACTTC
.	few	TRBJ2-1	TRBV4-3	CASSQVGGGEQFF	TGCGCCAGCAGCCAAGTCGGGGGAGGTGAGCAGTTCTTC
.	few	TRBJ1-6	TRBV6-5	CATRDNGNSPLHF	TGTGCCACCCGGGACAATGGGAATTCACCCCTCCACTTT
.	.	TRBJ2-7	TRBV20-1	CSVKDLRADSTSPYEQYF	TGCAGTGTCAAGGACCTAAGAGCGGACTCGACCAGTCCCTACGAGCAGTACTTC
TRBD2	few	TRBJ2-1	TRBV10-3	CATRRGGGLGDEQFF	TGTGCCACCCGCCGGGGGGGGGGTTTGGGCGATGAGCAGTTCTTC
.	few	TRBJ1-1	TRBV6-2/TRBV6-3	CASSYAGTRGTEAFF	TGTGCCAGCAGTTACGCTGGGACCCGCGGGACTGAAGCTTTCTTT
.	few	TRBJ2-5	TRBV5-1	CASSLVTSRETQYF	TGCGCCAGCAGCTTGGTGACTAGTCGGGAGACCCAGTACTTC
.	.	TRBJ2-7	TRBV6-1	CASTLRGGGWNEQYF	TGTGCCAGCACCCTACGAGGGGGGGGATGGAACGAGCAGTACTTC
TRBD2	.	TRBJ2-7	TRBV5-6	CASSRLAGAPSF	TGTGCCAGCAGCAGACTAGCGGGAGCGCCTTCCTTC
.	few	TRBJ2-2	TRBV6-5	CASCYDSTSGELFF	TGTGCCAGTTGTTACGACAGTACCTCCGGGGAGCTGTTTTTT